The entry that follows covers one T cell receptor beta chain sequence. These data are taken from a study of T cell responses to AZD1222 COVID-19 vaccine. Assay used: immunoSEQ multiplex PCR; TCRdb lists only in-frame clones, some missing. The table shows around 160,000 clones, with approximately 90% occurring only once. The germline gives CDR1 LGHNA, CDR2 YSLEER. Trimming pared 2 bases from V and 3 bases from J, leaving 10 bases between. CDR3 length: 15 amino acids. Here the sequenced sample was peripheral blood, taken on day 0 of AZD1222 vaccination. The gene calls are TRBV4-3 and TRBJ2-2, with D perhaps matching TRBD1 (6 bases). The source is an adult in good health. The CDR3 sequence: CASSQPGQYTGELFF. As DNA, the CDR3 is TGCGCCAGCAGCCAACCTGGACAGTACACCGGGGAGCTGTTTTTT.